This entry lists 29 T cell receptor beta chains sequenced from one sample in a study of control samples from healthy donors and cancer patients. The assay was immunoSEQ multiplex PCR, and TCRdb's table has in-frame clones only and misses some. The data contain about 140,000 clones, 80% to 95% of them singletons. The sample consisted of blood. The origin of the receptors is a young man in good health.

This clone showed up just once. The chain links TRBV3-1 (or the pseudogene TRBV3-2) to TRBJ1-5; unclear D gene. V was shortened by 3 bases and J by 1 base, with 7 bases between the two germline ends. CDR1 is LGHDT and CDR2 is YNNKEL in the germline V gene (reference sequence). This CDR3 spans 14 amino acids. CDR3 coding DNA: TGTGCCAGCAGCCAGGGAATGAGCAATCAGCCCCAGCATTTT. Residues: CASSQGMSNQPQHF.

CDR3 sequence (DNA): TGTGCCGGAGGGGACTCCCGCACAGATACGCAGTATTTT. This sequence encodes CAGGDSRTDTQYF. The chain recombines TRBV7-6 with TRBJ2-3, with D perhaps TRBD2 (6 bases). With 11 bases removed from V and 1 base from J, the gap between germline ends came to 13 bases. The CDR3 is made up of 13 amino acids. Germline values: CDR1 SGHVS, CDR2 FNYEAQ.

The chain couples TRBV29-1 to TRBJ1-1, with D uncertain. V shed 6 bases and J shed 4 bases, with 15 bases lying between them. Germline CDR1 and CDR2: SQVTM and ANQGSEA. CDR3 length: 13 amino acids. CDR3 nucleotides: TGCAGCGTACCAAGTACGGGGTTCACTGAAGCTTTCTTT. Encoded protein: CSVPSTGFTEAFF.

CDR3: CASSLGSRGGLTDTQYF. In nucleotides, the CDR3 is TGTGCCAGCAGCTTGGGTTCTCGGGGGGGTCTTACAGATACGCAGTATTTT. The gene calls are TRBV11-2 and TRBJ2-3; 8 nucleotides match TRBD2. Germline V lookup: CDR1 SGHAT, CDR2 FQNNGV. There are 17 residues in the CDR3. V shed 3 bases and J 3 bases; nucleotides not matched to a gene: 11.

The DNA of the CDR3 is TGCGCCAGCAGTGGACAGGGGGCTGGAGAGCAGTACTTC. Encoded protein: CASSGQGAGEQYF. This chain joins TRBV5-1 and TRBJ2-7, with 11 bases aligning to TRBD1. In germline, CDR1 is SGHRS, CDR2 YFSETQ. Trimming at V came to 5 bases and at J to 7 bases, leaving 5 bases not matched to a gene. CDR3 size: 13 residues.

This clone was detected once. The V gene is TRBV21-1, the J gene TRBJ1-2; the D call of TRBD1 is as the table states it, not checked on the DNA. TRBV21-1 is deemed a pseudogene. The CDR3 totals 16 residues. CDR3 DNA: TGTGCCAGCAGCAAAGGACCGGGACAGGGGTCGGATGGCTACACCTTC. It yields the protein CASSKGPGQGSDGYTF.

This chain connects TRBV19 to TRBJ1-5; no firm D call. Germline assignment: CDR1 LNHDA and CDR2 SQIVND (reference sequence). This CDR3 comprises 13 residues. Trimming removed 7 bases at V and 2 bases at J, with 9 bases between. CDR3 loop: CASNFKGNQPQHF. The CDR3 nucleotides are TGTGCCAGTAACTTTAAGGGCAATCAGCCCCAGCATTTT.

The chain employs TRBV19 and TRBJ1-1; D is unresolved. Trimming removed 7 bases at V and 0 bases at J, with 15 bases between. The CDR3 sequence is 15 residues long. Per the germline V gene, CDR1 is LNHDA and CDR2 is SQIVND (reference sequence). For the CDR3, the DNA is TGTGCCAGTACCCTCCCTAAAGGGATGAACACTGAAGCTTTCTTT. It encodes CASTLPKGMNTEAFF.

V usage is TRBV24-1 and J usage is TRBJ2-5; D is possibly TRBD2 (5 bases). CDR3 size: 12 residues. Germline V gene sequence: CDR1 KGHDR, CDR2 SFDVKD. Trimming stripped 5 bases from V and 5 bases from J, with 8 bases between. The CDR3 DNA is TGTGCCACCAGTGCGACGGGGGAGACCCAGTACTTC. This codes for CATSATGETQYF.

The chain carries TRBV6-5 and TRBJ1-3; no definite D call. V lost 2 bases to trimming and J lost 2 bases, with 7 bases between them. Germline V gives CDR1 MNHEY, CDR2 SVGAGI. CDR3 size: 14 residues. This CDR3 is CASSYDLAGNTIYF. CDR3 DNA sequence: TGTGCCAGCAGTTACGACCTTGCTGGAAACACCATATATTTT.

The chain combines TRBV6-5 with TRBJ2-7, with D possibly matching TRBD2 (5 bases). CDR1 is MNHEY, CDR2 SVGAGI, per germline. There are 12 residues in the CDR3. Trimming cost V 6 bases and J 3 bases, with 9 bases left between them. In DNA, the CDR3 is TGTGCCAGCAGAGCTACTAGCTACGAGCAGTACTTC. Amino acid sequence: CASRATSYEQYF.

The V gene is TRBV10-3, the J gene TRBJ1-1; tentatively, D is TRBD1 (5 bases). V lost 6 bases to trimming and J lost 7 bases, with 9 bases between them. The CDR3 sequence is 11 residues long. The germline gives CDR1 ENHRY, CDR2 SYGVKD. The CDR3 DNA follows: TGTGCCATCAGGGGAACAGGTGAAGCTTTCTTT. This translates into CAIRGTGEAFF.

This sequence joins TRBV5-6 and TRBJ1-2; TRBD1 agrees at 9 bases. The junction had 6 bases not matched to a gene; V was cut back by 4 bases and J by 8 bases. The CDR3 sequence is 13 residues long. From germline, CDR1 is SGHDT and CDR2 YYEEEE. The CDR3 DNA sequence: TGTGCCAGCAGCCCGGACAGGGGATGGGGCTACACCTTC. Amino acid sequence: CASSPDRGWGYTF. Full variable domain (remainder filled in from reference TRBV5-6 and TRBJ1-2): DAGVTQSPTHLIKTRGQQVTLRCSPKSGHDTVSWYQQALGQGPQFIFQYYEEEERQRGNFPDRFSGHQFPNYSSELNVNALLLGDSALYLCASSPDRGWGYTFGSGTRLTVV.

CDR3 protein: CASSPGVDEQYF. In DNA form, the CDR3 reads TGTGCCAGCAGCCCTGGGGTTGACGAGCAGTACTTC. The chain joins TRBV5-6 to TRBJ2-7; no definite D call. The V end was cut by 4 bases, the J end by 5 bases, with 10 bases between. This CDR3 spans 12 amino acids. From germline, CDR1 is SGHDT and CDR2 YYEEEE.

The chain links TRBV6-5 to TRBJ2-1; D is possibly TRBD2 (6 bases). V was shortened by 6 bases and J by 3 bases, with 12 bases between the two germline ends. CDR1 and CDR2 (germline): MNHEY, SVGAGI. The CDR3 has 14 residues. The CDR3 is CASSLASDYNEQFF. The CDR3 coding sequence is TGTGCCAGCAGCCTAGCGTCGGACTACAATGAGCAGTTCTTC.

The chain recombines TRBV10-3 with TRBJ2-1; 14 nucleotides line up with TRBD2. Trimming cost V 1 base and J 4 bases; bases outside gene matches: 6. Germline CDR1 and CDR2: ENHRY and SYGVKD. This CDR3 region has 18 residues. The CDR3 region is CAISEWETSGGAYNEQFF. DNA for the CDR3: TGTGCCATCAGTGAGTGGGAGACTAGCGGGGGGGCTTACAATGAGCAGTTCTTC.

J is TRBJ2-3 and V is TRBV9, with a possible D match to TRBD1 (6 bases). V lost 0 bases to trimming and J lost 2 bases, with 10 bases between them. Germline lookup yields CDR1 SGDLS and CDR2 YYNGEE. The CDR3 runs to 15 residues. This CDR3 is CASSVVQGTTDTQYF. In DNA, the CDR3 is TGTGCCAGCAGCGTAGTACAGGGTACCACAGATACGCAGTATTTT.

The CDR3 nucleotides read TGTGCCAGCAGCCGGCACACCTCAGGGGGAGAGCAGTACTTC. Its protein product is CASSRHTSGGEQYF. V gene TRBV7-2 combines with J gene TRBJ2-7, with TRBD1 matching over 7 bases. The ends lost 5 bases at V and 7 bases at J; junction bases unmatched: 11. The CDR3 totals 14 residues. Germline-derived CDR1 and CDR2 are SGHTA and FQGNSA.

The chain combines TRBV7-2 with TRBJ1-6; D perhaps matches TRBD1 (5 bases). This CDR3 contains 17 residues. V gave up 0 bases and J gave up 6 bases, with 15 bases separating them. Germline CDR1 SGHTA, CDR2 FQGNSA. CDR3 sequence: CASSLAGRVGLNSPLHF. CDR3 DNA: TGTGCCAGCAGCTTAGCTGGCAGGGTCGGCCTTAATTCACCCCTCCACTTT.

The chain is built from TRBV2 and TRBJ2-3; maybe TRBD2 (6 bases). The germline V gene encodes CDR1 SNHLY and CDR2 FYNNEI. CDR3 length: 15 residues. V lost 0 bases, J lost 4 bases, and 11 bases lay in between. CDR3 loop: CASSEAGGLADTQYF. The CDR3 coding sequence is TGTGCCAGCAGTGAAGCGGGGGGTTTGGCAGATACGCAGTATTTT.

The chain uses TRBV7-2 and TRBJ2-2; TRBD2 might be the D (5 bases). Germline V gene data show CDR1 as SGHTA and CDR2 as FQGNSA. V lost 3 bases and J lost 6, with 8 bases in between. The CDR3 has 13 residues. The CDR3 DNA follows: TGTGCCAGCAGCTTTTCGAGGGCCGGGGAGCTGTTTTTT. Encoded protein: CASSFSRAGELFF.

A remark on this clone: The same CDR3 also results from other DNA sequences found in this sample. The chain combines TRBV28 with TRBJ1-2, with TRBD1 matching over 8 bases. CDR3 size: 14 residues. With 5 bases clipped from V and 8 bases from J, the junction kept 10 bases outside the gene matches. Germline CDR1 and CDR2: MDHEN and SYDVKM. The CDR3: CASSPGGSGRGYTF. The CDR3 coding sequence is TGTGCCAGCAGTCCAGGGGGCTCAGGTCGGGGCTACACCTTC.

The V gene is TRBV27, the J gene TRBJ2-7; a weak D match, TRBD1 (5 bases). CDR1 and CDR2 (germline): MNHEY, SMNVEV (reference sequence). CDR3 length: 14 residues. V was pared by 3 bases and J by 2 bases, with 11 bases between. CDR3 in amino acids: CASSFQARAYEQYF. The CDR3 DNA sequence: TGTGCCAGCAGTTTCCAAGCCAGGGCCTACGAGCAGTACTTC.

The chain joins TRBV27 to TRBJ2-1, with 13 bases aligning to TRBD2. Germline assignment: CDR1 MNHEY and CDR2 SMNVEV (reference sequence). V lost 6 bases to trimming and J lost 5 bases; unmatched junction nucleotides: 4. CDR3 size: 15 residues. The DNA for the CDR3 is TGTGCCAGCAGCAGGACTAGCGGGAGACACAATGAGCAGTTCTTC. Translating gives CASSRTSGRHNEQFF.

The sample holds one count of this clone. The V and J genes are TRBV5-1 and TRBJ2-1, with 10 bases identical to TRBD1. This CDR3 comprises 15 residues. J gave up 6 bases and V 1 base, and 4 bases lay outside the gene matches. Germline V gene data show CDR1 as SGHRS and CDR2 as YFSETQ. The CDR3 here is CASSLRTGGGNEQFF. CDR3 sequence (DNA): TGCGCCAGCAGCTTGAGGACAGGGGGTGGCAATGAGCAGTTCTTC.

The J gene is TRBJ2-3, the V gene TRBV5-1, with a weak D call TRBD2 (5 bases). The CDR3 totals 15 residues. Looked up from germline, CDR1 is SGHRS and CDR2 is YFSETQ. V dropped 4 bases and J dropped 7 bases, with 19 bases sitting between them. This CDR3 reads CASSLERPGINTQYF. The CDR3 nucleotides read TGCGCCAGCAGCCTAGAGCGGCCGGGGATAAATACGCAGTATTTT.

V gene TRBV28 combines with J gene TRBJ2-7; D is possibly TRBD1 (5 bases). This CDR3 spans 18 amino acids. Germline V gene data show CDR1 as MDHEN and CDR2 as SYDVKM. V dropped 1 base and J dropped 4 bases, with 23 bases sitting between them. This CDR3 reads CASSLSPLGHVEIYEQYF. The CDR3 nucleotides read TGTGCCAGCAGTTTATCCCCTCTAGGACACGTGGAGATATACGAGCAGTACTTC.

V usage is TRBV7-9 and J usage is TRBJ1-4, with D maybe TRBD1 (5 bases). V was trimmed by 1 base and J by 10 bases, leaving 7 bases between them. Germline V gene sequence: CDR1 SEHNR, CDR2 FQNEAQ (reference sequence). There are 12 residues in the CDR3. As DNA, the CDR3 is TGTGCCAGCAGCTTAGGTGACAGAAAACTGTTTTTT. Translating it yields CASSLGDRKLFF.

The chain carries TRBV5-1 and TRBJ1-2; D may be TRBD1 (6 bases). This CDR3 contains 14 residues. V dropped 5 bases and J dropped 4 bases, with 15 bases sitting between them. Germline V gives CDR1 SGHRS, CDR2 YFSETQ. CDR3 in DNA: TGCGCCAGCAGGGCGGACAGCCGGTCCTATGGCTACACCTTC. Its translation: CASRADSRSYGYTF.